This T cell receptor (beta chain) was identified in a study of blood T cell repertoires in COVID-19. Study in general: Collection of acute and convalescent COVID-19 samples took place in the United States, Italy and Spain. Sources were T cells, B-cell-depleted T cells, or PBMCs; the material itself was cDNA or gDNA.

Germline CDR1 and CDR2: LGHDT and YNNKEL (reference sequence). V gave up 4 bases and J gave up 7 bases; unmatched junction bases: 13. This CDR3 region has 17 residues. Seattle cases were enrolled at active infection and followed longitudinally. How the authors handled the data: Reference gene primers were amplified, and this amplification served to estimate nucleated cell counts. The repertoire was sequenced with immunoSEQ multiplex PCR; TCRdb's copy has only in-frame clones and lacks some. The V and J calls and clone size are taken from that table; D and trimming were inferred from the DNA. The profile shows 150,000 to 200,000 clones, 80% to 85% of them singletons.

The clonotype comes from a woman in her seventies with COVID-19, enrolled during active disease. Sequencing was performed on peripheral blood. This chain links TRBV3-1 (or the pseudogene TRBV3-2) with TRBJ1-6, with 7 bases identical to TRBD1. CDR3 sequence reads: CASSLGTAYGGNSPLHF. The CDR3 coding sequence is TGTGCCAGCAGCCTCGGGACAGCCTATGGGGGAAATTCACCCCTCCACTTT.